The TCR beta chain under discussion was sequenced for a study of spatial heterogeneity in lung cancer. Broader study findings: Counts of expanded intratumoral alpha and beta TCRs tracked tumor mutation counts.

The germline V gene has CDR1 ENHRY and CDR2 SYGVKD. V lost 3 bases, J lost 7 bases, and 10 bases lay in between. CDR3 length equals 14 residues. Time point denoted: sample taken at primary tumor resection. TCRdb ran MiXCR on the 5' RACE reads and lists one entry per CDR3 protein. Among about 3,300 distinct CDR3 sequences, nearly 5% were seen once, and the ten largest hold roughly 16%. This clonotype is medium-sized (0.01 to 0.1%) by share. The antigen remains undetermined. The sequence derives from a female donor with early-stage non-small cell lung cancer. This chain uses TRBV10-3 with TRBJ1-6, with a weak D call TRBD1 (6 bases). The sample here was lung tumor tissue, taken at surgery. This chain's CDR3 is CAISDYRVNSPLHF. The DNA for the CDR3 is TGTGCCATCAGTGATTACAGGGTCAATTCACCCCTCCACTTT.